This paragraph covers one T cell receptor (beta chain) sequence. The source of the sample is a study of blood T cell repertoires in COVID-19. The data were produced by immunoSEQ multiplex PCR, yet TCRdb's version contains in-frame clones alone and is incomplete. Here the sample spans around 230,000 clones, around 88% being singletons. The V gene's germline CDR1 is SGHRS and CDR2 YFSETQ. Germline trimming cut 2 bases from V and 6 bases from J; bases unmatched to any gene: 4. The CDR3 spans 13 residues. The genes are TRBV5-1 and TRBJ2-7, with 8 bases identical to TRBD2. The source material was PBMCs or T cells enriched from blood (not recorded which). The sequence was obtained from a woman in her forties with acute COVID-19. The CDR3 bases are TGCGCCAGCAGCTTTTCCGGGACTAGCGAGCAGTACTTC. Its translation: CASSFSGTSEQYF. Full variable domain (missing parts from reference TRBV5-1 and TRBJ2-7): KAGVTQTPRYLIKTRGQQVTLSCSPISGHRSVSWYQQTPGQGLQFLFEYFSETQRNKGNFPGRFSGRQFSNSRSEMNVSTLELGDSALYLCASSFSGTSEQYFGPGTRLTVT.